This T cell receptor beta chain stems from a study of blood T cell repertoires in COVID-19. Looking at the study overall: From the United States, Italy and Spain came samples of acute and convalescent COVID-19.

Per the original methods: From reference gene primer amplification, estimates of nucleated cell counts were derived. Sequenced by immunoSEQ multiplex PCR; TCRdb stores in-frame clones only, minus some. V, J and clone size reflect that table, while D and trimming were determined from the DNA. The sample contains some 200,000 clones, roughly 90% of which appear only once. The participants were between roughly 18 and 100 years old and came from about two dozen US areas. Cohorts were assigned according to the clinical history that participants reported. The CDR3 has 14 amino acids. Germline V gene sequence: CDR1 SGDLS, CDR2 YYNGEE. V was trimmed by 4 bases and J by 6 bases, leaving 16 bases between them.

The material sequenced was PBMCs or T cells enriched from blood (not recorded which). The V and J genes are TRBV9 and TRBJ1-1; maybe TRBD1 (5 bases). This receptor was identified in a woman aged 40 to 50 with acute COVID-19. CDR3 residues: CASSSERGRAEAFF. The CDR3 nucleotides are TGTGCCAGCAGCTCAGAACGGGGGAGGGCTGAAGCTTTCTTT.